In its sample, the clone carrying this TCR beta chain was seen once. The data are from a study of blood T cell repertoires in COVID-19. Study-level information: Material from acute and convalescent COVID-19 was sourced from the United States, Italy and Spain. The cDNA or gDNA used as material had been derived from T cells, B-cell-depleted T cells, or PBMCs.

Under the authors' procedure: Using reference gene primer amplification, nucleated cell counts were estimated. Profiled with immunoSEQ multiplex PCR; TCRdb holds only in-frame clones, not every one. V and J calls and clone size are copied from that table; D and trimming were computed from the DNA. The sample consists of around 250,000 clones, 70% to 90% of them appearing once. CDR1 SGDLS and CDR2 YYNGEE come from the germline V gene. The CDR3 is made up of 16 amino acids. The trim removed 0 bases at V and 3 bases at J, leaving 6 bases unmatched. The specimen sequenced was peripheral blood. This receptor was taken from a woman aged 70-85 years with active or convalescent COVID-19. The rearrangement uses TRBV9 and TRBJ2-7, with TRBD2 identical over 10 bases. CDR3 sequence reads: CASSVGAGGLFYEQYF. The DNA for the CDR3 is TGTGCCAGCAGCGTAGGAGCGGGGGGGCTTTTCTACGAGCAGTACTTC.